The clone carrying this T cell receptor (beta chain) is a singleton in its sample. What it binds is not known. This record comes from a study of cytomegalovirus exposure and HLA in healthy donors. Findings and limits, study-wide: Cytomegalovirus status was reportedly diagnosed by the classifier with high sensitivity and specificity.

Researchers ran the PCR with 60 Vbeta and 13 Jbeta primers. Clones were read by immunoSEQ multiplex PCR, and TCRdb kept only the in-frame ones, dropping some. Seen here are fewer than 120,000 clones, around 76% observed once, and the top ten hold about an eighth. Samples came from healthy bone marrow donors. The CDR3 contains 15 residues. Trimming left V 2 bases short and J 3 bases short, with 14 bases between. CDR1 is SGHVS and CDR2 is FNYEAQ in the germline V gene. The sequenced material came from PBMCs. V and J are TRBV7-6 and TRBJ2-7; TRBD1 is a possible D gene (5 bases). The origin of this receptor is a man aged 25 to 40 in good health and CMV-seropositive. CDR3: CASSLSGYLNYEQYF. CDR3 nucleotide sequence: TGTGCCAGCAGCTTATCAGGGTACCTGAACTACGAGCAGTACTTC.